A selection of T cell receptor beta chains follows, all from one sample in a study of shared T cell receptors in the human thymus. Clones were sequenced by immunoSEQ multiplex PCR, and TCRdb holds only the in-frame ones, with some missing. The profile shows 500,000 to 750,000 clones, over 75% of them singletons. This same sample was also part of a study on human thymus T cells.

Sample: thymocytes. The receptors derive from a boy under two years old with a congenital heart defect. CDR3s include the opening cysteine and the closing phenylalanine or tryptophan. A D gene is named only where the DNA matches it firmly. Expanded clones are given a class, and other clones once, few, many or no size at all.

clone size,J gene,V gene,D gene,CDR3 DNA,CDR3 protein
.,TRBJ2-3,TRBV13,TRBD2,TGTGCCAGCAGCTTTTGGCGGGAAGCTAGCGGGGGATACACAGATACGCAGTATTTT,CASSFWREASGGYTDTQYF
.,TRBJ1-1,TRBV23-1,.,TGCGCCAGCAGTCCGAGGGTCAAACCTTTGAACACTGAAGCTTTCTTT,CASSPRVKPLNTEAFF
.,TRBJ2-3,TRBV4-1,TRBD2,TGCGCCAGCAGCCAAGATCAGATACCTAGCGGGAGTGTAGATACGCAGTATTTT,CASSQDQIPSGSVDTQYF
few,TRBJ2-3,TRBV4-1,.,TGCGCCAGCAGCCAAGATAGTCCCCCCGGGAGCACAGATACGCAGTATTTT,CASSQDSPPGSTDTQYF
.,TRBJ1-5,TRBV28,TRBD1,TGTGCCAGCTATCCCGGCACCGTGGCAAGGACAGGGCCTGGGTTAAGGCCCCAGCATTTT,CASYPGTVARTGPGLRPQHF
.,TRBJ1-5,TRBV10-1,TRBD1,TGCGCCAGCAGTGTCCGGGACAGGGTGAATAGAAGTCCCCCATCTCAGCATTTT,CASSVRDRVNRSPPSQHF
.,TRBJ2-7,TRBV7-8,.,TGTGCCAGCAGCCGAGCGACAGGACGATCCTACGAGCAGTACTTC,CASSRATGRSYEQYF
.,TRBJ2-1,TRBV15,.,TGTGCCACCAGCAGAGACCACAGCCACAATGAGCAGTTCTTC,CATSRDHSHNEQFF
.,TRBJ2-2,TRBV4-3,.,TGCGCCAGCAGCCTAGAACGGCAGGGGAACACCGGGGAGCTGTTTTTT,CASSLERQGNTGELFF
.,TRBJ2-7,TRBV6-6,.,TGTGCCAGCAGTTACGGTCGCGGTCACGAGCAGTACTTC,CASSYGRGHEQYF
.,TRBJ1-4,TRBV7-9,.,TGTGCCAGCAGCTTTGGCAGCGGACTGTTTTTT,CASSFGSGLFF
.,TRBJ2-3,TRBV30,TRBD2,TGTGCCTGGAGTGAACAGGGGAGAAAGCGGGAGGGGACAGATACGCAGTATTTT,CAWSEQGRKREGTDTQYF
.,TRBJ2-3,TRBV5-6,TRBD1,TGTGCCAGCAGCTTGGCTTACAGGGGAGATGATACGCAGTATTTT,CASSLAYRGDDTQYF
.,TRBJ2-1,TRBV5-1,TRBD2,TGCGCCAGCAGCTTGGCCCGGTCTAGCGGGTACAATGAGCAGTTCTTC,CASSLARSSGYNEQFF
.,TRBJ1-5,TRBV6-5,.,TGTGCCAGCAGTTCACAGAGCAATCAGCCCCAGCATTTT,CASSSQSNQPQHF
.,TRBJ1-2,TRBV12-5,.,TGTGCTAGTGGTTTGTGGGGGAGGGACTATGGCTACACCTTC,CASGLWGRDYGYTF
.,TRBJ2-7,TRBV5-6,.,TGTGCCAGCAGCCCCCAGCCGGAGGGCCCTTGGGAGCAGTACTTC,CASSPQPEGPWEQYF
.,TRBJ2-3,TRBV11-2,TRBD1,TGTGCCAGCAGCTTACCCGAACAGGGGCAAAGAGATACGCAGTATTTT,CASSLPEQGQRDTQYF
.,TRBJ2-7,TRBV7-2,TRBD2,TGTGCCAGCAGCCTCTTCCGGGAGGGCGTCTCCTACGAGCAGTACTTC,CASSLFREGVSYEQYF
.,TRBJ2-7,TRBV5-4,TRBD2,TGTGCCAGCAGCTTAGCGGGAGCTCCAGCCTACGAGCAGTACTTC,CASSLAGAPAYEQYF
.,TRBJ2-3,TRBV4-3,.,TGCGCCAGCAGCCAAGATCGGGGGTTTGTTGCGGGGTACACAGATACGCAGTATTTT,CASSQDRGFVAGYTDTQYF
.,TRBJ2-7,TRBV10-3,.,TGTGCCACTACTCGAAGAGGGCCCCTTTGGGGTGAGCAGTACTTC,CATTRRGPLWGEQYF
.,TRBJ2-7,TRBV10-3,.,TGTGCCTGCCGTTCGAGGGAGCCCTCCTACGAGCAGTACTTC,CACRSREPSYEQYF
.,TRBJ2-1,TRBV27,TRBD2,TGTGCCAGCAGTTTAGCTTCAAGCGGGACCTCCTACAATGAGCAGTTCTTC,CASSLASSGTSYNEQFF
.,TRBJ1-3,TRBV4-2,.,TGTGCCAGCAGCCAAGCGGCAGGGGTGGGAAACACCATATATTTT,CASSQAAGVGNTIYF
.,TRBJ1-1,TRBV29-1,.,TGCAGCGCCCGTAGGGGAAGGAACACTGAAGCTTTCTTT,CSARRGRNTEAFF
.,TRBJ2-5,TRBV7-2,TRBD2,TGTGCCAGCAGCCTACTCGCGAGCGGGAGCTGCCAAGAGACCCAGTACTTC,CASSLLASGSCQETQYF
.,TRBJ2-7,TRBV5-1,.,TGCGCCAGCAGCCAGCCGAACAGGGCCTACGAGCAGTACTTC,CASSQPNRAYEQYF
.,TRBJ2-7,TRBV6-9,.,TGTGCCAGCAATCCCCTAGCCGGGTCGTTTTCCTACGAGCAGTACTTC,CASNPLAGSFSYEQYF
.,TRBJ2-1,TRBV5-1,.,TGCGCCAGCAGCTTGCGCTCGGGGAGAGTTAAGAATGAGCAGTTCTTC,CASSLRSGRVKNEQFF
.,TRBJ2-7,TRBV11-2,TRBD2,TGTGCCAGCAGCTTACTAAGCGGGAGGGCCCTTGGGCAGTACTTC,CASSLLSGRALGQYF
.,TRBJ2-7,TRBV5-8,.,TGTGCCAGCAGCCGTGTAGGGACTGGCTCCTACGAGCAGTACTTC,CASSRVGTGSYEQYF
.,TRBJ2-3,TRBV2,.,TGTGCCTATAACAGGGCTATCCAGCGGTGGGATAGCACAGATACGCAGTATTTT,CAYNRAIQRWDSTDTQYF
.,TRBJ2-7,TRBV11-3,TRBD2,TGTGCCAGCAGCTTAGTACTAGCGGGAGCCTACGAGCAGTACTTC,CASSLVLAGAYEQYF
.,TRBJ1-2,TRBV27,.,TGTGCCAGCAGCCGTCAAGGGGGTGGCTACACCTTC,CASSRQGGGYTF
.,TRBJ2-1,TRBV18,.,TGTGCCAGCTCACCTCGTATCAGCGGGCCCCATGAGCAGTTCTTC,CASSPRISGPHEQFF
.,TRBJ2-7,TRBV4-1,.,TGCGCCAGCAGCCAAGACCTCGTACAGGACACCTACGAGCAGTACTTC,CASSQDLVQDTYEQYF
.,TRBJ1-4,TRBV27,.,TGTGCCAGCAGTTTGACGGACGGCGACTCTAGCTATGAAAAACTGTTTTTT,CASSLTDGDSSYEKLFF
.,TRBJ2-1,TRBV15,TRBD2,TGTGCCACCAGCAGAGATCTTCGACTAGCGGTCTACAATGAGCAGTTCTTC,CATSRDLRLAVYNEQFF
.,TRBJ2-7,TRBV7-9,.,TGTGCCAGCACCCGATCGGGTCGGGGGTACGAGCAGTACTTC,CASTRSGRGYEQYF
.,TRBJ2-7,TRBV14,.,TGTGCCAGCAGTCCCGTAGGGGAGGTGAAATACGAGCAGTACTTC,CASSPVGEVKYEQYF